This entry lists 27 T cell receptor beta chains sequenced from one sample in a study of blood T cell repertoires in COVID-19. Measured with immunoSEQ multiplex PCR; TCRdb has only the in-frame clones, and not every one. Of 130,000 to 150,000 clones in the sample, about 76% were seen once. The sequencing sample was made of peripheral blood. The receptor set was obtained from a human donor in a cohort sampled during active COVID-19.

J is TRBJ2-6 and V is TRBV28, with 8 bases that match TRBD2. V lost 3 bases to trimming and J lost 0 bases; unmatched junction nucleotides: 7. Germline CDR1 and CDR2: MDHEN and SYDVKM. The CDR3 loop spans 18 amino acids. The CDR3 DNA reads as TGTGCCAGCAGTTTCGCACCGGGAGGGGTCTCTGGGGCCAACGTCCTGACTTTC. This translates into CASSFAPGGVSGANVLTF.

This clone appeared a single time. The chain combines TRBV4-2 with TRBJ1-2; 8 positions match TRBD1. The CDR3 has 18 amino acids. The V gene end was trimmed by 1 base and the J gene end by 0 bases; junction bases not matched to a gene: 10. Germline V CDR1 and CDR2: LGHNA, YNFKEQ. CDR3 region: CASSQAAGGSVANYGYTF. The CDR3 DNA follows: TGTGCCAGCAGCCAAGCCGCAGGGGGCAGCGTAGCTAACTATGGCTACACCTTC.

This rearrangement joins TRBV7-3 to TRBJ2-1, with D maybe TRBD2 (5 bases). Trimming stripped 6 bases from V and 4 bases from J, with 16 bases between. Germline V gene data show CDR1 as SGHTA and CDR2 as FQGTGA. The CDR3 has 15 residues. CDR3 in DNA: TGTGCCAGCAGTCCTACATTAGCGCCGTACAATGAGCAGTTCTTC. As protein: CASSPTLAPYNEQFF.

V usage is TRBV5-1 and J usage is TRBJ2-5; the D is unclear. Germline V gives CDR1 SGHRS, CDR2 YFSETQ. With 6 bases removed from V and 2 bases from J, the gap between germline ends came to 5 bases. CDR3 size: 11 residues. The CDR3 reads CASTQQETQYF. The CDR3 bases are TGCGCCAGCACCCAACAAGAGACCCAGTACTTC.

Turning to this clone: The same CDR3 is also encoded by other DNA sequences in this sample. V is TRBV7-3 and J is TRBJ2-1; TRBD2 matches 7 bases. The CDR3 is 18 amino acids. Germline CDR1 and CDR2: SGHTA and FQGTGA. The V gene end was trimmed by 1 base and the J gene end by 6 bases; junction bases not matched to a gene: 15. The CDR3 bases are TGTGCCAGCAGCTTAAACGGGGGTGGAGGGACTAAACGCAATGAGCAGTTCTTC. Its translation: CASSLNGGGGTKRNEQFF.

V gene TRBV28 combines with J gene TRBJ2-7; possible D gene TRBD2, 6 bases. Germline-derived CDR1 and CDR2 are MDHEN and SYDVKM. V gave up 3 bases and J gave up 5 bases, with 23 bases separating them. The CDR3 is 17 residues long. CDR3 sequence: CASSFWAIADGSHEQYF. In nucleotides, the CDR3 is TGTGCCAGCAGTTTTTGGGCCATAGCGGACGGGAGTCACGAGCAGTACTTC.

The V and J genes are TRBV25-1 and TRBJ2-5; tentative D call: TRBD2 (7 bases). Germline CDR1 MGHDK, CDR2 SYGVNS. V lost 5 bases, J lost 5 bases, and 12 bases lay in between. This CDR3 is built from 13 residues. In nucleotides, the CDR3 is TGTGCCAGCAGTTGGGAGGGGGATGAGACCCAGTACTTC. Translated, it gives CASSWEGDETQYF.

The chain carries TRBV18 and TRBJ2-7, with 7 bases identical to TRBD2. V lost 1 base, J lost 3 bases, and 6 bases stayed unmatched. CDR1 is KGHSH, CDR2 LQKENI, per germline. The CDR3 has 15 amino acids. The CDR3 protein is CASSPLTSPDYEQYF. The CDR3 DNA reads TGTGCCAGCTCACCACTGACTAGCCCAGACTACGAGCAGTACTTC.

On this clone itself: The same CDR3 is also encoded by other DNA sequences in this sample. The gene calls are TRBV4-3 and TRBJ2-7, with 14 bases lining up with TRBD2. Germline V gene data show CDR1 as LGHNA and CDR2 as YSLEER. V was clipped by 4 bases and J by 2 bases; unmatched bases: 4. The CDR3 extends over 16 amino acids. For the CDR3, the DNA is TGCGCCAGCAGCCCGGGACTAGCGGGAGAAACCTACGAGCAGTACTTC. This encodes CASSPGLAGETYEQYF.

The V call is TRBV7-2, the J call TRBJ2-5; TRBD2 might be the D (7 bases). V was shortened by 8 bases and J by 1 base, with 14 bases between the two germline ends. This CDR3 has 14 residues. Germline CDR1 reads SGHTA; CDR2 reads FQGNSA. CDR3 residues: CASGRGGFQETQYF. The CDR3 DNA reads TGTGCCAGCGGGAGGGGGGGGTTCCAAGAGACCCAGTACTTC.

The chain combines TRBV18 with TRBJ1-5; TRBD1 aligns across 8 bases. Germline V gene lookup returns CDR1 KGHSH and CDR2 LQKENI. This CDR3 region has 13 residues. The V segment lost 6 bases and the J segment 5 bases; nucleotides outside the gene matches: 3. The CDR3 sequence: CASSPDRDQPQHF. The CDR3 DNA reads as TGTGCCAGCTCTCCGGACAGGGATCAGCCCCAGCATTTT.

This clone was found a few times. The chain joins TRBV4-1 to TRBJ2-5; 9 bases line up with TRBD1. V lost 8 bases, J lost 5 bases, and 9 bases stayed unmatched. The CDR3 runs 14 residues. The germline V gene encodes CDR1 MGHRA and CDR2 YSYEKL. The CDR3 nucleotides read TGCGCCAGCCGTGACAGGGGGAACGATGAGACCCAGTACTTC. Protein: CASRDRGNDETQYF.

The chain is built from TRBV28 and TRBJ2-5, with TRBD1 identical over 11 bases. CDR1 and CDR2 from the germline V gene are MDHEN and SYDVKM. The CDR3 runs to 17 residues. The trim removed 5 bases at V and 4 bases at J, leaving 12 bases unmatched. This CDR3 reads CASSPKDRGRLGETQYF. DNA of the CDR3: TGTGCCAGCAGTCCCAAGGACAGGGGGCGCCTGGGAGAGACCCAGTACTTC.

The V gene is TRBV28, the J gene TRBJ2-4, with a possible D match to TRBD1 (7 bases). Per germline, CDR1 MDHEN and CDR2 SYDVKM. The CDR3 has 15 amino acids. Trimming cost V 3 bases and J 6 bases, with 15 bases left between them. The CDR3 DNA sequence: TGTGCCAGCAGTTTGGTCGGGCAGGGGGGAAACATTCAGTACTTC. This encodes CASSLVGQGGNIQYF.

This chain connects TRBV19 to TRBJ1-2; 12 bases fit TRBD1. The CDR3 sequence is 13 residues long. J gave up 8 bases and V 9 bases, and 7 bases lay outside the gene matches. The germline V gene encodes CDR1 LNHDA and CDR2 SQIVND (reference sequence). CDR3 amino acids: CASSGTGGRGYTF. The CDR3 DNA follows: TGTGCCAGCTCCGGGACAGGGGGCCGGGGCTACACCTTC.

The chain employs TRBV27 and TRBJ2-5, with D possibly being TRBD2 (6 bases). The CDR3 spans 15 residues. The germline CDR1 and CDR2 sequences are MNHEY and SMNVEV (reference sequence). Between the trimmed V and J ends, which lost 8 bases and 3 bases, there was a span of 19 bases. The CDR3 bases are TGTGCCAGCCAGTCGATGGAGGCGGGAAAAGAGACCCAGTACTTC. Translating gives CASQSMEAGKETQYF.

The table lists this clone with a count of one. The chain uses TRBV7-9 and TRBJ1-4; a weak D match, TRBD1 (6 bases). The CDR3 is 14 amino acids. CDR1 SEHNR and CDR2 FQNEAQ come from the germline V gene (reference sequence). V was clipped by 5 bases and J by 3 bases, with 10 bases between them. CDR3 DNA: TGTGCCAGCAGCGCGGACAGCTCTAATGAAAAACTGTTTTTT. Its translation is CASSADSSNEKLFF.

V gene TRBV7-9 combines with J gene TRBJ1-4, with D unclear. Per germline, CDR1 SEHNR and CDR2 FQNEAQ (reference sequence). V dropped 5 bases and J dropped 0 bases, with 7 bases sitting between them. This CDR3 has 14 residues. CDR3 loop: CASSPQSTNEKLFF. CDR3 sequence (DNA): TGTGCCAGCAGCCCACAATCAACTAATGAAAAACTGTTTTTT.

This clone has just one count. This chain joins TRBV6-2 or TRBV6-3 and TRBJ2-2; 11 positions agree with TRBD2. The junction had 8 bases not matched to a gene; V was cut back by 5 bases and J by 0 bases. The CDR3 length is 18 residues. Germline CDR1 and CDR2: MNHEY and SVGEGT. CDR3 amino acids: CASSRPLAGGPNTGELFF. The CDR3 coding sequence is TGTGCCAGCAGTCGCCCCCTAGCGGGAGGCCCGAACACCGGGGAGCTGTTTTTT.

This chain connects TRBV20-1 to TRBJ2-7; TRBD1 matches at 10 bases. The CDR3 is 14 residues long. V shed 6 bases and J 6 bases; nucleotides not matched to a gene: 11. From germline, CDR1 is DFQATT and CDR2 SNEGSKA (reference sequence). DNA of the CDR3: TGCAGTGCAAGTCCCGGGACAGGGGATGGCGAGCAGTACTTC. Protein: CSASPGTGDGEQYF.

This chain connects TRBV6-1 to TRBJ1-1; the D gene is possibly TRBD1 (5 bases). The CDR3 runs to 14 residues. The V end lost 2 bases, the J end lost 2 bases, and 9 bases lay between the germline ends. The germline V gene has CDR1 MNHNS and CDR2 SASEGT. CDR3 DNA sequence: TGTGCCAGCAGTGAATACTGGGGCAACACTGAAGCTTTCTTT. Translating gives CASSEYWGNTEAFF.

The chain combines TRBV28 with TRBJ1-5; no definite D call. Germline CDR1 MDHEN, CDR2 SYDVKM. This CDR3 comprises 15 residues. Trimming left V 5 bases short and J 4 bases short, with 15 bases between. For the CDR3, the DNA is TGTGCCAGCAGTCCCTTTCCAGGCGTGAATCAGCCCCAGCATTTT. Protein sequence: CASSPFPGVNQPQHF.

The chain recombines TRBV11-1 with TRBJ1-2; TRBD1 agrees at 9 bases. Germline assignment: CDR1 SGHAT and CDR2 FQDESV (reference sequence). The CDR3 runs 14 residues. Losses at the gene ends were 5 bases for V and 6 bases for J; bases not matched to a gene: 7. CDR3 coding DNA: TGTGCCAGCAGCCCCTGGACAGGGGCAAATGGCTACACCTTC. Translation: CASSPWTGANGYTF.

This clone came up once. This chain's CDR3 is CASRGQGFWQPQHF. The CDR3 region has the DNA TGTGCCAGTAGGGGACAGGGGTTTTGGCAGCCCCAGCATTTT. This chain connects TRBV19 to TRBJ1-5; TRBD1 matches at 10 bases. The CDR3 spans 14 residues. The germline gives CDR1 LNHDA, CDR2 SQIVND (reference sequence). The junction had 6 bases not matched to a gene; V was cut back by 6 bases and J by 7 bases.

The J gene is TRBJ2-1, the V gene TRBV2; the match to TRBD1 covers 9 bases. CDR3 length: 13 residues. Trimming removed 7 bases from V and 5 bases from J; junction bases left unmatched: 3. The germline gives CDR1 SNHLY, CDR2 FYNNEI. Here the CDR3 DNA reads TGTGCCAGCACCCGGGACAGGGACAATGAGCAGTTCTTC. Protein product: CASTRDRDNEQFF.

The chain combines TRBV4-3 with TRBJ2-7; maybe TRBD2 (5 bases). Germline V gives CDR1 LGHNA, CDR2 YSLEER. The CDR3 contains 13 residues. V was pared by 1 base and J by 4 bases, with 8 bases between. The CDR3 loop is CASSQGGGYEQYF. CDR3 sequence (DNA): TGCGCCAGCAGCCAAGGAGGCGGGTACGAGCAGTACTTC.

V usage is TRBV19 and J usage is TRBJ2-1, with TRBD1 matching over 10 bases. The CDR3 spans 18 residues. Trimming removed 0 bases from V and 6 bases from J; junction bases left unmatched: 11. Germline V CDR1 and CDR2: LNHDA, SQIVND (reference sequence). The CDR3: CASSIDRIRDRGGNEQFF. The DNA of the CDR3 is TGTGCCAGTAGTATAGATCGCATCCGGGACAGGGGTGGCAATGAGCAGTTCTTC. The variable domain in full, completed from reference TRBV19 and TRBJ2-1, reads DGGITQSPKYLFRKEGQNVTLSCEQNLNHDAMYWYRQDPGQGLRLIYYSQIVNDFQKGDIAEGYSVSREKKESFPLTVTSAQKNPTAFYLCASSIDRIRDRGGNEQFFGPGTRLTVL.